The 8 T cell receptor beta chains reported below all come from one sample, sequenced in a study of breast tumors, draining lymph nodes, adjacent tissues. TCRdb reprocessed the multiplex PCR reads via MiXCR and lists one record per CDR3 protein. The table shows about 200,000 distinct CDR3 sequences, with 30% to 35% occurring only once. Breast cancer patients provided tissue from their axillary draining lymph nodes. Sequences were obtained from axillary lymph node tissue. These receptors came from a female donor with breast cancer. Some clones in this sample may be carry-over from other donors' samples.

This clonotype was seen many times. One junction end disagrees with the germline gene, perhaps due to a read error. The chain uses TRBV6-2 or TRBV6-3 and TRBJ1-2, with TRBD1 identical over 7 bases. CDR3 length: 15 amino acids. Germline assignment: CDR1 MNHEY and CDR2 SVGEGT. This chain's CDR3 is CASSHSIATGNGYTF. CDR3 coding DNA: TGTGCCAGCAGTCACTCGATTGCGACAGGGAACGGCTACACCTTC.

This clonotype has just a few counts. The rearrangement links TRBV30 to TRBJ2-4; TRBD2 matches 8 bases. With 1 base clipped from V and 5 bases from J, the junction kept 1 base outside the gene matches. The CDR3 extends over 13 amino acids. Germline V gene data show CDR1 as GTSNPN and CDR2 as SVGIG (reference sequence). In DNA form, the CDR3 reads TGTGCCTGGAGTGGTAGCGGGGAAAACATTCAGTACTTC. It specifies CAWSGSGENIQYF.

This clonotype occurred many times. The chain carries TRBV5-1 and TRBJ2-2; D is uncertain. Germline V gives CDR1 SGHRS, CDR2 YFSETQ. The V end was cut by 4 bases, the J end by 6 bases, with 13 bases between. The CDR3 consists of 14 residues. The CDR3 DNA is TGCGCCAGCAGCCTGGGCAGTGATGCCGGGGAGCTGTTTTTT. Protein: CASSLGSDAGELFF.

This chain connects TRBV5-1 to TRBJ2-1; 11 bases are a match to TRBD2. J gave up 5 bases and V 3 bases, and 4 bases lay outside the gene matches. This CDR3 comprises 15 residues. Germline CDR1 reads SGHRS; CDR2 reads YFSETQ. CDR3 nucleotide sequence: TGCGCCAGCAGCTGGGGACTAGCGGACAACAATGAGCAGTTCTTC. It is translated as CASSWGLADNNEQFF. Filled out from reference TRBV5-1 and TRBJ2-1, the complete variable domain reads KAGVTQTPRYLIKTRGQQVTLSCSPISGHRSVSWYQQTPGQGLQFLFEYFSETQRNKGNFPGRFSGRQFSNSRSEMNVSTLELGDSALYLCASSWGLADNNEQFFGPGTRLTVL.

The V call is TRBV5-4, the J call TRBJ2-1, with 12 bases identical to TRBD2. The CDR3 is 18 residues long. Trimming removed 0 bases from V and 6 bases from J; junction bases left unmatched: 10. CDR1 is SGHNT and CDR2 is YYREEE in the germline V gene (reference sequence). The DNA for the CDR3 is TGTGCCAGCAGCTTGGCCCGTGGACTAGCGGGACCGATCAATGAGCAGTTCTTC. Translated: CASSLARGLAGPINEQFF.

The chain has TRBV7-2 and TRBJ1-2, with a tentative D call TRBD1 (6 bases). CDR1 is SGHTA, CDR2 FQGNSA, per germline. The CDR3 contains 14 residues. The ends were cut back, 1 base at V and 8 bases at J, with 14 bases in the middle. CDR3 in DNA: TGTGCCAGCAGCTTAGTAGCGGGGGCCAGGGGCTACACCTTC. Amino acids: CASSLVAGARGYTF.

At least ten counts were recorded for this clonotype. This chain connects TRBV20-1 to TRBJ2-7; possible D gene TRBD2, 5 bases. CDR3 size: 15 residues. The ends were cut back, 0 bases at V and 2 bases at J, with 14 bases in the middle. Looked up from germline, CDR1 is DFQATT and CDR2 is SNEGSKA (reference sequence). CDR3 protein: CSARDPGNPPYEQYF. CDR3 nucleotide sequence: TGCAGTGCTAGAGATCCGGGGAACCCCCCCTACGAGCAGTACTTC.

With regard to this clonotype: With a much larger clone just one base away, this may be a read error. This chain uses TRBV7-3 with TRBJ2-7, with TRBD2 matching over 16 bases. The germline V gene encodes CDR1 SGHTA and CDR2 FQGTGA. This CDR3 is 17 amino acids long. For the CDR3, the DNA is TGTGCCAGCAGCTTAAGGGGACTAGCGGGAGGGCCCTATGAGCAGTGCTTC. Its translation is CASSLRGLAGGPYEQCF. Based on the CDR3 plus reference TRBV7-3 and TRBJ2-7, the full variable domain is GAGVSQTPSNKVTEKGKYVELRCDPISGHTALYWYRQSLGQGPEFLIYFQGTGAADDSGLPNDRFFAVRPEGSVSTLKIQRTERGDSAVYLCASSLRGLAGGPYEQCFGPGTRLTVT.